This is a list of T cell receptor beta chains from one sample in a study of response to subunit inactivated influenza vaccine. TCRdb re-called the RT-PCR reads with MiXCR, one entry per CDR3 protein. The sample lists 600,000 to 700,000 distinct CDR3 sequences; around 15% were seen once. The source was PBMCs from blood, collected around 15 days before vaccination. These receptors were obtained from a middle-aged man who received an inactivated influenza vaccine. The CDR3 runs from the conserved cysteine through the conserved F or W. A D gene is named only where the DNA matches it firmly. Clone size is not always given. Where it is, it says once, few, many or a class for expanded clones.

-,TRBV7-2,-,TRBJ2-7,TGTGCCAGCAGCTTTAACTTGTGGGAGAGCTCCTACGAGCAGTACTTC,CASSFNLWESSYEQYF
once,TRBV27,-,TRBJ1-2,TGTGCCAGCAGTCCCCTGGGACGTCTCTATGGCTACACCTTC,CASSPLGRLYGYTF
few,TRBV15,-,TRBJ2-4,TGTGCCACCAGCAACCGAGATCGGTCCGGGGACGGAAAAAACATTCAGTACTTC,CATSNRDRSGDGKNIQYF
-,TRBV6-5,TRBD2,TRBJ2-7,TGTGCCAGCAGTTCGGGACTAGCGGGAGGTCCGAGGTACTTC,CASSSGLAGGPRYF
-,TRBV12-3/TRBV12-4,TRBD1,TRBJ1-2,TGTGCCAGCAGGGGACAGGGAGATTACTATGGCTACACCTTC,CASRGQGDYYGYTF
-,TRBV5-1,TRBD1,TRBJ1-1,TGCGCCAGCAGCGGGGGGGACAGGGCGAACACTGAAGCTTTCTTT,CASSGGDRANTEAFF
-,TRBV11-2,TRBD2,TRBJ2-1,TGTGCCAGCAGCCCACTACTAGCGGGAGCTATCAATGAGCAGTTCTTC,CASSPLLAGAINEQFF
-,TRBV30,TRBD1,TRBJ2-7,TGTGCCTGGAGTTGGTACAGGGGGGCCTACGAGCAGTACTTC,CAWSWYRGAYEQYF
many,TRBV30,-,TRBJ2-5,TGTGCCTGGGACGCTGGGGCCGAGACCCAGTACTTC,CAWDAGAETQYF
-,TRBV6-6,-,TRBJ2-3,TGTGCCAGTAGCTCGCCGAACAGGCAGTATTTT,CASSSPNRQYF
few,TRBV4-3,TRBD2,TRBJ2-5,TGCGCCAGCAGCCAGGCTAGCGGGCCAGAGACCCAGTACTTC,CASSQASGPETQYF
few,TRBV20-1,-,TRBJ1-6,TGCAGTGCTCAATATACAGGGAAGAATTCACCCCTCCACTTT,CSAQYTGKNSPLHF
-,TRBV10-3,TRBD1,TRBJ1-1,TGTGCCATCAGACCCCGGGACAGGCGCATGAACACTGAAGCTTTCTTT,CAIRPRDRRMNTEAFF
-,TRBV7-9,TRBD1,TRBJ2-3,TGTGCCAGCAGCATGGGACAGCCCACAGATACGCAGTATTTT,CASSMGQPTDTQYF
few,TRBV2,TRBD1,TRBJ2-7,TGTGCCAGCAGGGGGACAGGGGACGGCGAGCAGTACTTC,CASRGTGDGEQYF
-,TRBV11-2,-,TRBJ2-3,TGTGCCAGCAGCTTAGGTGGGGGTCCCTGGGGAGATACGCAGTATTTT,CASSLGGGPWGDTQYF
-,TRBV2,-,TRBJ2-7,TGTGCCAGCAGTGTTGCGGGCAGCCACTACGAGCAGTACTTC,CASSVAGSHYEQYF
-,TRBV4-3,TRBD2,TRBJ2-5,TGCGCCAGCAGCCAAGATTGGACTAGCTCCGAGACCCAGTACTTC,CASSQDWTSSETQYF
many,TRBV6-6,TRBD1,TRBJ2-7,TGTGCCAGCAGTGACAGGGGAAAGCAGTACTTC,CASSDRGKQYF
few,TRBV11-2,TRBD1,TRBJ2-3,TGTGCCAGCAGCTTAGGGGCCCCCGACAGGGGGCTCGCAGATACGCAGTATTTT,CASSLGAPDRGLADTQYF
-,TRBV19,TRBD2,TRBJ2-1,TGTGCCAGTAGTATATTCGGGGGCGGGACTAGCCTAGCGCCCGAGCAGTTCTTC,CASSIFGGGTSLAPEQFF
-,TRBV27,-,TRBJ1-4,TGTGCCAGCAGTTTCTCGGGGGTCAATGAAAACCTGTTTTTT,CASSFSGVNENLFF
-,TRBV5-4,-,TRBJ2-6,TGTGCCAGCAGACGAGGGGTTCTCTCTGGGGCCAACGTCCTGACTTTC,CASRRGVLSGANVLTF
-,TRBV6-2/TRBV6-3,-,TRBJ2-5,TGTGCCAGCAGTTACCCTCGGAAAGGACAAGAGACCCAGTACTTC,CASSYPRKGQETQYF
-,TRBV6-5,-,TRBJ2-5,TGTGCCAGCAGTTATAACCCCCGGACACGACGGGAAGAGACCCAGTACTTC,CASSYNPRTRREETQYF
-,TRBV7-8,-,TRBJ1-6,TGTGCCAGCAGCTTCACCAGGGACCGATATTCACCCCTCCACTTT,CASSFTRDRYSPLHF
-,TRBV10-3,TRBD2,TRBJ2-7,TGTGCCATCAGTTTAACTAGCGGGGCTTCCTACGAGCAGTACTTC,CAISLTSGASYEQYF
-,TRBV6-6,TRBD1,TRBJ2-7,TGTGCCAGCACGTCGGACAGGGACCACGAGCAGTACTTC,CASTSDRDHEQYF
few,TRBV21-1,-,TRBJ2-2,TGTGCCAGCAGCAAAGATCCATCGAACACCGGGGAGCTGTTTTTT,CASSKDPSNTGELFF
once,TRBV5-1,-,TRBJ1-1,TGCGCCAGCAGACATCCGGGCCGTACGGCTTTCTTT,CASRHPGRTAFF
few,TRBV28,-,TRBJ2-1,TGTGCCAGCAGTCCGCGCTGGGACCGAAATGAGCAGTTCTTC,CASSPRWDRNEQFF
many,TRBV28,TRBD2,TRBJ2-7,TGTGCCAGCAGTCCACCTCCGGGACTAGCCCTCACCTACGAGCAGTACTTC,CASSPPPGLALTYEQYF
-,TRBV6-1,TRBD1,TRBJ1-4,TGTGCCAGCAGGAGGGACAGGGGTCATGAAAAACTGTTTTTT,CASRRDRGHEKLFF
-,TRBV5-1,-,TRBJ2-1,TGCGCCAGCAGCGAGGCAGCCGGCAATGAGCAGTTCTTC,CASSEAAGNEQFF
few,TRBV29-1,TRBD2,TRBJ2-7,TGCAGCGTTGCGGAGGGACTAGCGGGAACCTACGAGCAGTACTTC,CSVAEGLAGTYEQYF
-,TRBV28,-,TRBJ2-2,TGTGCCAGCAGTTTCGGGGGTCGGGACGGGGAGCTGTTTTTT,CASSFGGRDGELFF
-,TRBV7-9,TRBD2,TRBJ2-1,TGTGCCAGCAGCTTTGTAGCGGGTGAAGTTTACAATGAGCAGTTCTTC,CASSFVAGEVYNEQFF
many,TRBV12-3/TRBV12-4,-,TRBJ1-1,TGTGCCAGCAGTTTAGCAGGGGGGAGTAACACTGAAGCTTTCTTT,CASSLAGGSNTEAFF
many,TRBV27,TRBD2,TRBJ2-1,TGTGCCAGCAGTTTAACGGGGGGCTACAATGAGCAGTTCTTC,CASSLTGGYNEQFF
-,TRBV7-2,TRBD1,TRBJ1-5,TGTGCCAGCAGCTTAGTGGGGCCAGGGGGAAGGCAGCCCCAGCATTTT,CASSLVGPGGRQPQHF
few,TRBV20-1,TRBD1,TRBJ2-7,TGCAGTGCTAGAGATGGTGGGACAGGTTCCTACGAGCAGTACTTC,CSARDGGTGSYEQYF
few,TRBV6-1,-,TRBJ1-4,TGTGCCAGCAGTGCACACCGACAGGCCCTAAATGAAAAACTGTTTTTT,CASSAHRQALNEKLFF